This is a list of T cell receptor beta chains from one sample in a study of shared clonotypes between healthy human individuals. Data came from immunoSEQ multiplex PCR; TCRdb stores just in-frame clones and leaves some out. Of roughly 2 million clones listed, approximately 94% are singletons. Sequencing input: naive CD4+ T cells sorted from blood. The receptors stem from a man younger than 30 in good health. The conserved cysteine and the conserved F or W are not part of the CDR3 here. D genes are given only for firm matches.

d_gene: -; len: 11; v_gene: TRBV4-3; j_gene: TRBJ2-3; CDR3aa: ASSPDEQLPQY
d_gene: TRBD1; len: 13; v_gene: TRBV5-1; j_gene: TRBJ1-4; CDR3aa: ASSADRATNEKLF
d_gene: TRBD1; len: 16; v_gene: TRBV5-4; j_gene: TRBJ1-1; CDR3aa: ASSLEDGTGGSNTEAF
d_gene: -; len: 12; v_gene: TRBV5-1; j_gene: TRBJ1-1; CDR3aa: ASSLEPGLGEAF
d_gene: -; len: 11; v_gene: TRBV2; j_gene: TRBJ1-5; CDR3aa: ASNSEGYQPQH
d_gene: -; len: 11; v_gene: TRBV2; j_gene: TRBJ2-5; CDR3aa: ASSVQLQETQY
d_gene: -; len: 11; v_gene: TRBV29-1; j_gene: TRBJ2-5; CDR3aa: SVDLNHQETQY
d_gene: -; len: 12; v_gene: TRBV6-5; j_gene: TRBJ1-1; CDR3aa: ASSYSVKRTEAF
d_gene: -; len: 12; v_gene: TRBV5-1; j_gene: TRBJ1-2; CDR3aa: ASTDGGAHYGYT
d_gene: -; len: 12; v_gene: TRBV5-4; j_gene: TRBJ2-7; CDR3aa: ASSPGQNSYEQY
d_gene: TRBD1; len: 11; v_gene: TRBV7-9; j_gene: TRBJ2-7; CDR3aa: ASSLTPDRVEY
d_gene: TRBD2; len: 11; v_gene: TRBV10-1; j_gene: TRBJ2-3; CDR3aa: ASRPGGSDTQY
d_gene: -; len: 17; v_gene: TRBV4-2; j_gene: TRBJ2-1; CDR3aa: ASSQVGSSYGGSEQEQF
d_gene: -; len: 11; v_gene: TRBV10-3; j_gene: TRBJ2-7; CDR3aa: AISDYRAGEQY
d_gene: -; len: 12; v_gene: TRBV5-1; j_gene: TRBJ1-2; CDR3aa: ASSLEGERDGYT
d_gene: -; len: 12; v_gene: TRBV29-1; j_gene: TRBJ1-4; CDR3aa: SVDGDATNEKLF
d_gene: TRBD1; len: 17; v_gene: TRBV10-3; j_gene: TRBJ2-7; CDR3aa: AISGSHSGTERRAYEQY
d_gene: TRBD1; len: 11; v_gene: TRBV10-3; j_gene: TRBJ2-2; CDR3aa: ATWDRGPGELF
d_gene: TRBD2; len: 13; v_gene: TRBV19; j_gene: TRBJ2-1; CDR3aa: ASSPRTSGYNEQF
d_gene: -; len: 13; v_gene: TRBV2; j_gene: TRBJ1-6; CDR3aa: ASRNQGVGESPLH
d_gene: TRBD2; len: 16; v_gene: TRBV5-1; j_gene: TRBJ2-5; CDR3aa: ASSIAGTSGRAGETQY
d_gene: TRBD2; len: 13; v_gene: TRBV7-9; j_gene: TRBJ2-1; CDR3aa: ASSSLAGGPNEQF
d_gene: -; len: 12; v_gene: TRBV30; j_gene: TRBJ1-5; CDR3aa: AWSPQVSNQPQH
d_gene: TRBD1; len: 12; v_gene: TRBV6-1; j_gene: TRBJ2-7; CDR3aa: ATTRLGQAYEQY
d_gene: -; len: 12; v_gene: TRBV6-1; j_gene: TRBJ1-5; CDR3aa: ASSEMGVNQPQH
d_gene: -; len: 15; v_gene: TRBV18; j_gene: TRBJ2-1; CDR3aa: ASSPPEPGVNGNEQF
d_gene: TRBD2; len: 15; v_gene: TRBV27; j_gene: TRBJ2-1; CDR3aa: ASSSPGLAGGPNEQF
d_gene: TRBD1; len: 13; v_gene: TRBV2; j_gene: TRBJ1-2; CDR3aa: ASRQTGVGSYGYT
d_gene: -; len: 13; v_gene: TRBV30; j_gene: TRBJ1-4; CDR3aa: AWSVGAGANEKLF
d_gene: -; len: 12; v_gene: TRBV25-1; j_gene: TRBJ2-2; CDR3aa: ASNQGSNTGELF
d_gene: TRBD2; len: 13; v_gene: TRBV5-1; j_gene: TRBJ2-1; CDR3aa: ASSSGLAGYNEQF
d_gene: TRBD2; len: 11; v_gene: TRBV4-2; j_gene: TRBJ2-1; CDR3aa: ASSQVRAGEQF
d_gene: -; len: 17; v_gene: TRBV27; j_gene: TRBJ2-1; CDR3aa: ASSFPTFRRVLTINEQF
d_gene: TRBD1; len: 13; v_gene: TRBV6-5; j_gene: TRBJ1-2; CDR3aa: ASSYSLQGNYGYT
d_gene: -; len: 13; v_gene: TRBV5-6; j_gene: TRBJ1-4; CDR3aa: ASSETVSTNEKLF
d_gene: -; len: 12; v_gene: TRBV6-5; j_gene: TRBJ2-6; CDR3aa: ASRESSGANVLT
d_gene: TRBD2; len: 13; v_gene: TRBV18; j_gene: TRBJ2-5; CDR3aa: ASSTTLASGRSQY
d_gene: TRBD2; len: 13; v_gene: TRBV5-1; j_gene: TRBJ2-1; CDR3aa: ASSPRLAGSNEQF
d_gene: -; len: 13; v_gene: TRBV7-9; j_gene: TRBJ2-7; CDR3aa: ASSLEAGAPYEQY
d_gene: -; len: 12; v_gene: TRBV27; j_gene: TRBJ1-5; CDR3aa: ASRPGSSNQPQH
d_gene: -; len: 12; v_gene: TRBV4-1; j_gene: TRBJ1-3; CDR3aa: ASSSPWAGNTIY